This T cell receptor (beta chain) came from a study of breast tumors, draining lymph nodes, adjacent tissues. Study-wide results and caveats: Findings are consistent with lymph node origin and intratumoral expansion of most tumor T cells.

This CDR3 is 18 amino acids long. Germline loops: CDR1 SGHRS, CDR2 YFSETQ. V lost 5 bases to trimming and J lost 3 bases, with 26 bases between them. This clonotype was counted between two and nine times. Its antigen is unidentified. MiXCR was run by TCRdb on the multiplex PCR reads, yielding one entry per CDR3 protein. The table has 200,000 or so distinct CDR3 sequences, roughly 31% seen once. Breast cancer patients provided tissue from their axillary draining lymph nodes. The V gene is TRBV5-1, the J gene TRBJ1-1; a weak D match, TRBD1 (6 bases). This receptor was obtained from a female donor with breast cancer. Some clones in this sample may be carry-over from other donors' samples. Material: axillary lymph node tissue. The CDR3 reads CASSLGGGREGRDTEAFF. The CDR3 bases are TGCGCCAGCAGTCTGGGGGGGGGCAGAGAAGGGAGGGACACTGAAGCTTTCTTT.